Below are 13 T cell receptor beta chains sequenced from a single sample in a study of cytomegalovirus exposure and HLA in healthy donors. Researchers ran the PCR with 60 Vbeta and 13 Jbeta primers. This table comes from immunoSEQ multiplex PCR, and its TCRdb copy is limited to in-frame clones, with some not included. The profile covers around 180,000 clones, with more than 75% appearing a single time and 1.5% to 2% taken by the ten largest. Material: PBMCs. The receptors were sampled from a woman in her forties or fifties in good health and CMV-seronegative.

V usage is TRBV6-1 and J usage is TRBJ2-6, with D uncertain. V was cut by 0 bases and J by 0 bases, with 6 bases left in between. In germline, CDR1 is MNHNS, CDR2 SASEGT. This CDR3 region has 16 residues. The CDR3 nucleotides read TGTGCCAGCAGTGAAGCCATGGCCTCTGGGGCCAACGTCCTGACTTTC. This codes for CASSEAMASGANVLTF.

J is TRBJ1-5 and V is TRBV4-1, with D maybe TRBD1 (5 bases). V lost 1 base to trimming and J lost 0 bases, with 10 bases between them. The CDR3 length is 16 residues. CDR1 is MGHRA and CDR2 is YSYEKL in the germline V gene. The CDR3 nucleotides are TGCGCCAGCAGCCAAGGGGGGACTATTAGCAATCAGCCCCAGCATTTT. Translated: CASSQGGTISNQPQHF.

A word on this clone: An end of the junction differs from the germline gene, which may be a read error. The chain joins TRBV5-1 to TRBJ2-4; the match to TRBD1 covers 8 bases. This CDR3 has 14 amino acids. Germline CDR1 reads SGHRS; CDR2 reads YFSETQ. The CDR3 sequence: CASSLTGAKSIQYF. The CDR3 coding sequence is TGCGCCAGCAGTCTGACAGGGGCCAAAAGCATTCAGTACTTC.

The CDR3, as DNA: TGTGCCAGCAGCCTGGGGACAGGCGCTACCCACTTT. Its translation: CASSLGTGATHF. The genes are TRBV11-1 and TRBJ1-6; 8 nucleotides agree with TRBD1. This CDR3 comprises 12 residues. V trimming: 5 bases; J trimming: 18 bases; junction bases outside the gene matches: 9. CDR1 is SGHAT, CDR2 FQDESV, per germline (reference sequence).

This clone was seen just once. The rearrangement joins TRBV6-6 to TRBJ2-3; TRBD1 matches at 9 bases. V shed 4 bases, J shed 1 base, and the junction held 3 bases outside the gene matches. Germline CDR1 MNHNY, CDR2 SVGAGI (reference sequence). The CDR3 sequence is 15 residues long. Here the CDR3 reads CASSSTGGGTDTQYF. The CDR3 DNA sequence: TGTGCCAGCAGTTCGACAGGGGGAGGCACAGATACGCAGTATTTT.

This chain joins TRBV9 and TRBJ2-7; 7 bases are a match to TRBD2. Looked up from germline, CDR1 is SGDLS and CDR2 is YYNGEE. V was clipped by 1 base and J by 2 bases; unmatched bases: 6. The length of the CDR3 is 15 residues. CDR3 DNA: TGTGCCAGCAGCGTAAGCGGGACCCTAACCTACGAGCAGTACTTC. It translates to CASSVSGTLTYEQYF. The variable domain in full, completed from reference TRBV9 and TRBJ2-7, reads DSGVTQTPKHLITATGQRVTLRCSPRSGDLSVYWYQQSLDQGLQFLIQYYNGEERAKGNILERFSAQQFPDLHSELNLSSLELGDSALYFCASSVSGTLTYEQYFGPGTRLTVT.

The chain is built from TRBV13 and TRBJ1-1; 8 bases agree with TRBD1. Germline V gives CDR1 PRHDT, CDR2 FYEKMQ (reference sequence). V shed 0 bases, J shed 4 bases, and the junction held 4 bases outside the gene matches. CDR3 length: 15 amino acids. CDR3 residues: CASSLGRGRVTEAFF. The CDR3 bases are TGTGCCAGCAGCTTAGGCAGGGGGCGCGTCACTGAAGCTTTCTTT.

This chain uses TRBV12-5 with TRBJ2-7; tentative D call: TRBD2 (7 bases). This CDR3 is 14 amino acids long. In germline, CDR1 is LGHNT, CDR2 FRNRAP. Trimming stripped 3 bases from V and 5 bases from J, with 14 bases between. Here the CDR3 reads CASGFGGRGNEQYF. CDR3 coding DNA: TGTGCTAGTGGTTTTGGGGGGCGGGGGAACGAGCAGTACTTC.

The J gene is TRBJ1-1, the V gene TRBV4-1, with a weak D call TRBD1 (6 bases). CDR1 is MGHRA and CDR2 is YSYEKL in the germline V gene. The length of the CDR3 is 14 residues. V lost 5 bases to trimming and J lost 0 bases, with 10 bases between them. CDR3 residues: CASSIRGLNTEAFF. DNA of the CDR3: TGCGCCAGCAGCATCAGGGGCTTGAACACTGAAGCTTTCTTT.

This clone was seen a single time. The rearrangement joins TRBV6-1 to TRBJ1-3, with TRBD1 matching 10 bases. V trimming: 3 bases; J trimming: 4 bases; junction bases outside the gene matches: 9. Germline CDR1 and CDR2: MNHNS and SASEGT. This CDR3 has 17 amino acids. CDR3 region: CASSDLVGTGVGNTIYF. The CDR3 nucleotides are TGTGCCAGCAGTGACCTAGTAGGGACAGGGGTCGGAAACACCATATATTTT.

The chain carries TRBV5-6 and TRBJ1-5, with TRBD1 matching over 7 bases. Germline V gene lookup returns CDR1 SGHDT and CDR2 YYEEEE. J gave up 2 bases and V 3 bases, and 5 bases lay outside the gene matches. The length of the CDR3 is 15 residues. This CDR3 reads CASSSTGNRNQPQHF. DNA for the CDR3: TGTGCCAGCAGCTCGACAGGGAATCGCAATCAGCCCCAGCATTTT.

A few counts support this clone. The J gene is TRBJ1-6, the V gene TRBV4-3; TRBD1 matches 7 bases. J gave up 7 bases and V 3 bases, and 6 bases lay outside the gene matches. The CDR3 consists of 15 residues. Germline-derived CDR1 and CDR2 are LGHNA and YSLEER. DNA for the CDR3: TGCGCCAGCAGCCAGCTCAGGGGGTCCAATTCACCCCTCCACTTT. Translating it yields CASSQLRGSNSPLHF.

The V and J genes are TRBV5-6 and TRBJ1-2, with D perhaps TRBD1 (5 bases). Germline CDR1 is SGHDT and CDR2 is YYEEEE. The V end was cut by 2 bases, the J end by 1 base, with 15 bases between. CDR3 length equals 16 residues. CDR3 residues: CASSFQGTPHNYGYTF. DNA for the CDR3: TGTGCCAGCAGCTTCCAGGGAACCCCTCATAACTATGGCTACACCTTC.